This is a list of T cell receptor beta chains from one sample in a study of tissue T cells after allogeneic stem cell transplantation. Assay used: immunoSEQ multiplex PCR; TCRdb lists only in-frame clones, some missing. The sample yields 42,000 or so clones, around 90% seen once. The sequencing used blood, collected before transplantation. The receptors derive from a woman aged 40-69 years who later had graft-versus-host disease after an allogeneic stem cell transplant. CDR3s include the opening cysteine and the closing phenylalanine or tryptophan. D genes are given only for firm matches. A row's size may be missing; if present it is once, few, many or a size class.

d_call clone_size j_call v_call cdr3_nt cdr3_aa
- - TRBJ2-3 TRBV10-2 TGCGCCAGCAGTCTCAACACAGATACGCAGTATTTT CASSLNTDTQYF
- once TRBJ1-3 TRBV3-1/TRBV3-2 TGTGCCAGCAGCCAAGTATTACAGGGAAGGAACACCATATATTTT CASSQVLQGRNTIYF
TRBD2 - TRBJ2-3 TRBV7-3 TGTGCCAGCAGCCCCGGACTAGCGGGATGGGATACGCAGTATTTT CASSPGLAGWDTQYF
TRBD1 - TRBJ1-2 TRBV25-1 TGTGCCAGCAGTGATGGACAGGGGTTCTATGGCTACACCTTC CASSDGQGFYGYTF
- - TRBJ2-1 TRBV27 TGTGCCAGCAGTTTAAGGGGATCGAATGAGCAGTTCTTC CASSLRGSNEQFF
- - TRBJ2-7 TRBV9 TGTGCCAGCAGCTCACGAATGAACACCTACGAGCAGTACTTC CASSSRMNTYEQYF
- - TRBJ1-2 TRBV5-1 TGCGCCAGCAGCTTAACAGGGAGGGACTATGGCTACACCTTC CASSLTGRDYGYTF
TRBD1 - TRBJ2-3 TRBV5-4 TGTGCCAGCAGCACAGGGGGAGTAACAGATACGCAGTATTTT CASSTGGVTDTQYF
- - TRBJ1-5 TRBV28 TGTGCCAGCAGAGGGGCCGGACATACGTTTGATCAGCCCCAGCATTTT CASRGAGHTFDQPQHF
TRBD1 - TRBJ1-6 TRBV2 TGTGCCAGCAGTGAAGAGGGACAGGGCCGCTCACCCCTCCACTTT CASSEEGQGRSPLHF
- - TRBJ2-1 TRBV6-6 TGTGCCAGCATCGCAGAGGGTTGGAATGAGCAGTTCTTC CASIAEGWNEQFF
TRBD2 - TRBJ2-7 TRBV27 TGTGCCACCGTTGGGCTAGCGGGAGGGTTGAAGCAGTACTTC CATVGLAGGLKQYF
TRBD2 - TRBJ2-1 TRBV6-5 TGTGCCAGCAGTTACTTACCTAGCGGAGACTACAATGAGCAGTTCTTC CASSYLPSGDYNEQFF
- - TRBJ2-3 TRBV11-3 TGTGCCAGCAGCTCCTCCTATTCAGAGGAGCAGTATTTT CASSSSYSEEQYF
- - TRBJ1-2 TRBV9 TGTGCCAGCAGCAAACAGGTTAACTATGGCTACACCTTC CASSKQVNYGYTF
- - TRBJ2-7 TRBV19 TGTGCCAGTAGTGCAGGACACGAGTACGAGCAGTACTTC CASSAGHEYEQYF
- - TRBJ2-7 TRBV7-8 TGTGCCAGCATCCCCTCCGGGACACCGACCTACGAGCAGTACTTC CASIPSGTPTYEQYF
TRBD2 - TRBJ2-1 TRBV5-1 TGCGCCAGCTTCCTTGGGACTAGCGGGAACAATGAGCAGTTCTTC CASFLGTSGNNEQFF
- once TRBJ2-7 TRBV27 TGTGCCAGCAGTTTATTTTTCACGGCAGGGAGCTCCTACGAGCAGTACTTC CASSLFFTAGSSYEQYF
- - TRBJ2-2 TRBV2 TGTGCCAGCAGTGAATGGCTAGTTGATGGGGAGCTGTTTTTT CASSEWLVDGELFF
- - TRBJ2-5 TRBV7-2 TGTGCCAGCAGCTTAGGGAGGGGGGACCACCAAGAGACCCAGTACTTC CASSLGRGDHQETQYF
- - TRBJ1-4 TRBV20-1 TGCAGTGCTAGTCCCGGCCGGACATCTAAAAGGGTCGGGTATGAAAAACTGTTTTTT CSASPGRTSKRVGYEKLFF
TRBD1 - TRBJ2-7 TRBV11-2 TGTGCCAGCAGCTTAGTGGCAGGGGGCAACCACGAGCAGTACTTC CASSLVAGGNHEQYF
- - TRBJ1-2 TRBV15 TGTGCCACCAGCAGAGAAAGGGAGGGCTACACCTTC CATSREREGYTF
TRBD2 - TRBJ2-7 TRBV9 TGTGCCAGCAGCGTAGAGGCTAGCGGGACCTACGAGCAGTACTTC CASSVEASGTYEQYF
- - TRBJ2-2 TRBV5-5 TGTGCCAGCAGCAAAGAAACAGGGCGGACCACCGGGGAGCTGTTTTTT CASSKETGRTTGELFF
- - TRBJ1-2 TRBV11-3 TGTGCCAGCAGCTTACCCGGGCCCCATTGGGGCATATATGGCTACACCTTC CASSLPGPHWGIYGYTF
- - TRBJ2-7 TRBV11-3 TGTGCCAGCAGCTTAGAGAATGAGTGGGAGTCCCCCTACGAGCAGTACTTC CASSLENEWESPYEQYF
TRBD1 - TRBJ2-1 TRBV28 TGTGCCAGCAGTAACGGACAGGCCTCCTACAATGAGCAGTTCTTC CASSNGQASYNEQFF
- - TRBJ2-1 TRBV4-3 TGCGCCAGCAGCCAAGTTTCGGCTAGCGATGAGCAGTTCTTC CASSQVSASDEQFF
TRBD1 - TRBJ2-7 TRBV6-2/TRBV6-3 TGTGCCAGCAGTTTTTTCGGGACAGGCAGCTCCTACGAGCAGTACTTC CASSFFGTGSSYEQYF
TRBD2 - TRBJ2-2 TRBV3-1/TRBV3-2 TGTGCCAGCAGCTTACTAGCGGGAGTAACCGGGGAGCTGTTTTTT CASSLLAGVTGELFF
- - TRBJ2-3 TRBV6-5 TGTGCCAGCAGTTCCCCACCAGATACGCAGTATTTT CASSSPPDTQYF
TRBD2 - TRBJ2-3 TRBV7-3 TGTGCCAGCAGCTTAAGTGGGCGGGAGGGCATCACAGATACGCAGTATTTT CASSLSGREGITDTQYF
- - TRBJ1-2 TRBV12-5 TGTGCTAGTGGTTTGGACTATGGCAGCGGCTATGGCTACACCTTC CASGLDYGSGYGYTF
TRBD2 - TRBJ2-1 TRBV3-1/TRBV3-2 TGTGCCAGCAGCTCTCTTGACTGGACCAGCGGGAAATATCCTACAAGTGAGCAGTTCTTC CASSSLDWTSGKYPTSEQFF
- - TRBJ2-7 TRBV23-1 TGCGCCAGCAGTCAATCCTCAGGTTCCTACTCATCGACTAGCTACGAGCAGTACTTC CASSQSSGSYSSTSYEQYF
TRBD1 - TRBJ1-2 TRBV7-6 TGTGCCAGCAGCTCTGGACAGGGGGCAGATGGCTACACCTTC CASSSGQGADGYTF
- - TRBJ2-2 TRBV29-1 TGCAGCGTTTGGGAAATTGGAGGGGAGCTGTTTTTT CSVWEIGGELFF
- - TRBJ1-2 TRBV7-9 TGTGCCAGCAGCTTTTCGGACAGCAACTATGGCTACACCTTC CASSFSDSNYGYTF
- - TRBJ1-3 TRBV12-5 TGTGCTAGTGGTTTGGGGGGAGGAAACACCATATATTTT CASGLGGGNTIYF
- - TRBJ2-2 TRBV2 TGTGCCAGCAGCCCGATCCCGGACGGGGAGCTGTTTTTT CASSPIPDGELFF
- few TRBJ1-2 TRBV10-1 TGCGCCAGGAAGCTTTGTAGGACAAGGGTGATCTATGGCTACACCTTC CARKLCRTRVIYGYTF
TRBD1 - TRBJ1-2 TRBV4-3 TGCGCCAGCAGGGGACAGGGGCTCTATGGCTACACCTTC CASRGQGLYGYTF
- - TRBJ1-5 TRBV6-4 TGTGCCAGCAGTGAAACAGGGTCTCAGCCCCAGCATTTT CASSETGSQPQHF
TRBD1 - TRBJ1-2 TRBV7-2 TGTGCCAGCAGCCCGGACAGGGGGCGCAACTATGGCTACACCTTC CASSPDRGRNYGYTF
- - TRBJ2-1 TRBV7-9 TGTGCCAGCAGCTTATTGTCGGTAGCGGTAACTCAATACAATGAGCAGTTCTTC CASSLLSVAVTQYNEQFF
- - TRBJ2-1 TRBV7-9 TGTGCCAGCAGCCTCGGGACGGGGGGCAAGGGGAATGAGCAGTTCTTC CASSLGTGGKGNEQFF
- - TRBJ2-7 TRBV21-1 TGTGCCAGCAGCCCTCAAAGGGGACTAGCGGGACGCTACGAGCAGTACTTC CASSPQRGLAGRYEQYF
- - TRBJ2-7 TRBV5-1 TGCGCCAGCAGCTTGGGGGACAATCAGTCCTACGAGCAGTACTTC CASSLGDNQSYEQYF
TRBD2 - TRBJ2-1 TRBV13 TGTGCCAGCAGCTGGACAGCGGGAGGGCGTGAGCAGTTCTTC CASSWTAGGREQFF
TRBD2 - TRBJ2-7 TRBV4-1 TGCGCCAGCAGCCAAGATAGCGGGAGCGGGGCGGGCGAGCAGTACTTC CASSQDSGSGAGEQYF
- once TRBJ1-6 TRBV3-1/TRBV3-2 TGTGCCAGCAGCCAATCCCGGGGGCAGTATTCACCCCTCCACTTT CASSQSRGQYSPLHF
- - TRBJ1-1 TRBV27 TGTGCCAGCAGTTTAAAGGAGAACACTGAAGCTTTCTTT CASSLKENTEAFF
TRBD1 - TRBJ1-1 TRBV6-2/TRBV6-3 TGTGCCAGCAGTTATTCGACAGGGGGAGCTTTCTTT CASSYSTGGAFF
- - TRBJ1-2 TRBV5-4 TGTGCCAGCAGCCACGGTAGTTCCAGGAACTATGGCTACACCTTC CASSHGSSRNYGYTF
TRBD2 once TRBJ2-3 TRBV6-2/TRBV6-3 TGTGCCAGCAGTTACTCGGGTCTAGCGGGAGGGTCCACAGATACGCAGTATTTT CASSYSGLAGGSTDTQYF
- - TRBJ2-1 TRBV2 TGTGCCAGCATGAGACAGGGGGCCCTAGCGGGAGCTTTCAATGAGCAGTTCTTC CASMRQGALAGAFNEQFF
- - TRBJ2-1 TRBV4-2 TGTGCCAGCAGCCAAGATTGGACGGGCACCTACAATGAGCAGTTCTTC CASSQDWTGTYNEQFF